This T cell receptor beta chain was identified in a study of cytomegalovirus exposure and HLA in healthy donors. Germline V lookup: CDR1 MNHEY, CDR2 SVGAGI. The CDR3 spans 14 residues. Trimming pared 7 bases from V and 3 bases from J, leaving 15 bases between. Using immunoSEQ multiplex PCR, the repertoire was profiled, and TCRdb retains in-frame clones only, with some absent. The table has 200,000 to 250,000 clones, approximately 88% seen once; the top ten hold more than 12%. The receptor comes from a woman aged 25 to 39 in good health and CMV-seropositive. The rearrangement joins TRBV6-5 to TRBJ1-1; tentatively, D is TRBD1 (5 bases). Sequencing input: PBMCs. CDR3: CASTRQGAHTEAFF. CDR3 bases: TGTGCCAGCACTCGGCAGGGAGCGCACACTGAAGCTTTCTTT.